What follows describes a single T cell receptor (beta chain). One junction end disagrees with the germline gene, perhaps due to a read error. Germline loops: CDR1 MNHNS, CDR2 SASEGT. The CDR3 spans 18 residues. This entry is derived from a study of CD4 and CD8 cells across lung adenocarcinoma regions. Using its own MiXCR run on the PCR reads, TCRdb lists one record per CDR3 protein. This sample has approximately 18,000 distinct CDR3 sequences, with approximately 47% found just once. Donors had localized lung adenocarcinoma, a non-small cell lung cancer. V and J are TRBV6-1 and TRBJ2-3; 9 bases match TRBD2. Sequencing was carried out using CD8+ T cells from the center of a lung tumor. The sequence was collected from a female donor with lung adenocarcinoma. The CD4 and CD8 labels of this study may be unreliable. The CDR3 loop is CASTPKAGGAGRTDTQYF. In DNA form, the CDR3 reads TGTGCCAGCACCCCCAAGGCGGGAGGGGCGGGACGCACAGATACGCAGTATTTC.